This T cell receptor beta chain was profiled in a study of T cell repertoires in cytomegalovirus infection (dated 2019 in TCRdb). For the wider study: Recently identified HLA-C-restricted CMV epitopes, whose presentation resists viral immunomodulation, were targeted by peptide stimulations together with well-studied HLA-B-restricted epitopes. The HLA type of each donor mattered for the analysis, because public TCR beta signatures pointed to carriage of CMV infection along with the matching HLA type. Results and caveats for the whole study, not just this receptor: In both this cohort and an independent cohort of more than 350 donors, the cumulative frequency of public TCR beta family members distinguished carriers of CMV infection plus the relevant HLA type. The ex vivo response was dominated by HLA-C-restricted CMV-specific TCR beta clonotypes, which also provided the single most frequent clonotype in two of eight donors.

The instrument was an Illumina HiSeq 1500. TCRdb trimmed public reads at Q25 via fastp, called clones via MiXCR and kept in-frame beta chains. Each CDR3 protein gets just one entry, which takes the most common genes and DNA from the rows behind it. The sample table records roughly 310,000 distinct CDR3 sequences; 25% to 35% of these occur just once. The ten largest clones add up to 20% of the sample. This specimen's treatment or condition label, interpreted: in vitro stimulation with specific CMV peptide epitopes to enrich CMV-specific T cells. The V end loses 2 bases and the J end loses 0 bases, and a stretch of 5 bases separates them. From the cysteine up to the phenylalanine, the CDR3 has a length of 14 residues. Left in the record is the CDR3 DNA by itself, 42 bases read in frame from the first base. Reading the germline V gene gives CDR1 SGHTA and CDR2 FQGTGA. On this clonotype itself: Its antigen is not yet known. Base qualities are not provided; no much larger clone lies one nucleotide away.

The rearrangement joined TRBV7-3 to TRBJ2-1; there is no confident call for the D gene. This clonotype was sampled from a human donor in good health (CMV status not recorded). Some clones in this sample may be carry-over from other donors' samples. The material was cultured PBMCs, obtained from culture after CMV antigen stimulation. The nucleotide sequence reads TGTGCCAGCAGCTTAGAGTTCTCCTACAATGAGCAGTTCTTC. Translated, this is CASSLEFSYNEQFF.